This T cell receptor (beta chain) was recovered during a study of sequential checkpoint blockade in melanoma (dated by TCRdb to 2018 to 2020). With respect to the entire study: Using 1:1 randomization, the trial assigned patients either to first-line nivolumab followed by ipilimumab (arm A) or to ipilimumab followed by nivolumab (arm B). Maintenance nivolumab came after both trial sequences. What the authors observed across the whole study: Validation of the response-prediction model combining TCR metrics and mutation burden is needed in larger, independent patient cohorts.

TCRbeta CDR3 regions were immunosequenced from genomic DNA with the immunoSEQ Assay. Before high-throughput sequencing, the genomic DNA was amplified using bias-controlled multiplex PCR. On the study's bioinformatics: To quantify the absolute abundance of each unique TCRbeta CDR3 region, the sequences were collapsed and filtered. Clonality, defined as 1 minus Pielou's evenness, was calculated using productive rearrangements only. A previously published method was used to identify clones whose frequencies were significantly greater in on-treatment samples than in baseline samples. The table comes from immuneACCESS by way of TCRdb, which keeps in-frame sequences with V and J called. Part of the clones is missing from these tables; in studies checked, under half for an unresolved V gene and the rest for unknown reasons. The V and J calls and clone size were taken over from that table, and D and trimming were inferred from the DNA. This sample gives more than 10,000 clones in total; roughly four fifths of them show up just once. The ten largest account for 7.5% of the sample.

To note about this clone: Its binding antigen is unknown. No per-base quality is available; no much larger clone lies one base away.

From the cysteine through the phenylalanine, the CDR3 covers 15 amino acids. Only the CDR3 DNA stays, 45 bases, in frame from base 1. V loses 0 bases of germline sequence and J loses 6 bases, and the interval between the two ends is 12 bases. As encoded in the germline V gene (reference sequence), CDR1 is LNHNV while CDR2 is YYDKDF. Reading the label with the study, this specimen's treatment or condition is: randomized to nivolumab then ipilimumab (arm A) or the reverse (arm B). Prior DNA-damaging chemotherapy had not been received by any trial patient. A FACS Aria II flow cytometer was used to sort live CD3+CD8+ cells that were negative for CD19 and CD56 from thawed PBMCs. The samples were obtained from melanoma patients enrolled in CheckMate 064, an open-label, randomized phase II trial testing sequential checkpoint blockade. Peripheral blood mononuclear cells were collected by leukapheresis, purified using Ficoll-Paque, and frozen in human serum containing approximately 9.6% DMSO. Right after sorting, the blood CD3+CD8+ cells were verified to be >95% pure, and DNA extraction followed.

Sequenced here: CD8+ T cells sorted from blood (inferred from file names), sampled from a patient given nivolumab and ipilimumab in sequence. This TCR derives from a human donor with melanoma. The V gene is TRBV15 and the J gene is TRBJ1-5; the D region possibly corresponds to TRBD1 (6 bases align). The CDR3 region: CATSRDVDSSQPQHF. The nucleotide sequence reads as follows: TGTGCCACCAGCAGAGACGTGGACAGCTCTCAGCCCCAGCATTTT.